Reported below is one T cell receptor (beta chain). The antigen remains unidentified. After removal of 3 bases from V and 8 bases from J, the junction contained 8 bases not matched to a gene. CDR1 ENHRY and CDR2 SYGVKD come from the germline V gene. This CDR3 is built from 14 residues. Recent acute infections and vaccinations were absent in the healthy HIV-negative adult donors. Samples underwent the assay at deep level. Profiled with immunoSEQ multiplex PCR; TCRdb holds only in-frame clones, not every one. This table holds more than 450,000 clones, less than 85% found once. The data were taken from a study of shared clonotypes between healthy human individuals. Study findings and constraints: Collection of samples was limited to blood; tissue repertoires likely differ.

The TCR was taken from a woman aged 40 to 55 in good health. Some clones in this sample may be carry-over from other donors' samples. The rearrangement uses TRBV10-3 and TRBJ1-2, with TRBD1 matching 8 bases. The sequencing input was PBMCs. The CDR3 sequence: CAISEPGQGRGYTF. CDR3 sequence (DNA): TGTGCCATCAGTGAACCTGGACAGGGAAGAGGCTACACCTTC.